This TCR beta chain emerged from a study of early T cells in non-severe SARS-CoV-2 infection. This clonotype has at least ten counts. The CDR3 extends over 14 amino acids. V was cut by 3 bases and J by 2 bases, with 10 bases left in between. Germline V CDR1 and CDR2: SGHNT, YENEEA. TCRdb passed the 5' RACE reads through MiXCR, listing each CDR3 protein once. Here the sample spans tens of thousands of distinct CDR3 sequences, roughly an eighth being singletons. The sample consisted of whole blood, taken at baseline. V gene TRBV11-3 combines with J gene TRBJ1-1, with D unresolved. This sequence originates from an adult who was a healthcare worker with PCR-confirmed SARS-CoV-2 infection or an uninfected control (not recorded which). CDR3 protein: CASSFRGANTEAFF. The CDR3 nucleotides read TGTGCCAGCAGCTTCCGGGGAGCCAACACTGAAGCTTTCTTT.